These 27 T cell receptor beta chains share one sample of origin, sequenced in a study of OX40 agonist ivuxolimab in advanced cancers. Assay used: immunoSEQ multiplex PCR; TCRdb lists only in-frame clones, some missing. The table has roughly 86,000 clones, 85% to 90% seen once. The sequencing here drew on CD4+ or CD8+ T cells sorted from blood, taken in a trial of the OX40 agonist ivuxolimab. All receptors derive from an adult with an advanced solid tumor such as melanoma, head and neck, liver or kidney cancer.

This clone was observed a few times. The V gene is TRBV2, the J gene TRBJ2-7; 7 bases fit TRBD1. CDR3 length: 14 residues. Germline V gene sequence: CDR1 SNHLY, CDR2 FYNNEI. V trimming: 7 bases; J trimming: 0 bases; junction bases outside the gene matches: 6. The CDR3 nucleotides read TGTGCCAGCAAGTGGACAGGAGGCTCCTACGAGCAGTACTTC. Protein: CASKWTGGSYEQYF. The complete variable domain, with remaining parts taken from reference TRBV2 and TRBJ2-7, reads EPEVTQTPSHQVTQMGQEVILRCVPISNHLYFYWYRQILGQKVEFLVSFYNNEISEKSEIFDDQFSVERPDGSNFTLKIRSTKLEDSAMYFCASKWTGGSYEQYFGPGTRLTVT.

The V gene is TRBV18, the J gene TRBJ2-1; TRBD2 matches at 8 bases. The CDR3 runs to 18 residues. V was pared by 3 bases and J by 7 bases, with 17 bases of the junction left unmatched. The germline gives CDR1 KGHSH, CDR2 LQKENI. The CDR3 region has the DNA TGTGCCAGCTCACCGGGAACTAGCGGCAAGGCAGAGAGGAATGAGCAGTTCTTC. Its translation is CASSPGTSGKAERNEQFF.

A note on this clone: At the DNA level, this CDR3 is encoded by other sequences in the same sample as well. The rearrangement uses TRBV10-3 and TRBJ2-7, with 7 bases that match TRBD1. The CDR3 spans 14 residues. J was trimmed by 2 bases and V by 5 bases; bases with no gene match: 6. Germline values: CDR1 ENHRY, CDR2 SYGVKD. CDR3 DNA: TGTGCCATCAGTAACCGGGACAGAGCCTACGAGCAGTACTTC. It specifies CAISNRDRAYEQYF.

The CDR3 DNA reads TGTGCCAGCAGGGGACAGGGCCAATTCTATGGCTACACCTTC. This sequence encodes CASRGQGQFYGYTF. The rearrangement joins TRBV27 to TRBJ1-2; 9 bases are a match to TRBD1. From germline, CDR1 is MNHEY and CDR2 SMNVEV (reference sequence). The CDR3 consists of 14 residues. Trimming took 6 bases from V and 4 from J; bases not matched to a gene: 6.

This clone turned up a few times. The chain has TRBV19 and TRBJ2-7; 8 nucleotides align to TRBD1. This CDR3 region has 13 residues. Germline V gene sequence: CDR1 LNHDA, CDR2 SQIVND (reference sequence). With 4 bases clipped from V and 5 bases from J, the junction kept 4 bases outside the gene matches. The DNA of the CDR3 is TGTGCCAGTAGTAGATTACAGGGGGACGAGCAGTACTTC. Its translation is CASSRLQGDEQYF.

Here the CDR3 DNA reads TGCGCCAGCAGCCCCTGGCAGGGGATGGTCCATGGCTACACCTTC. Translation gives CASSPWQGMVHGYTF. The genes are TRBV5-1 and TRBJ1-2, with TRBD1 as a possible D gene (6 bases). Trimming took off 4 bases at V and 6 bases at J, with 19 bases between the two ends. The CDR3 has 15 residues. Germline CDR1 and CDR2: SGHRS and YFSETQ.

In this sample, this clone turned up once. The rearrangement joins TRBV9 to TRBJ2-3, with D possibly TRBD2 on 5 matching bases. The CDR3 has 17 amino acids. CDR1 and CDR2 from the germline V gene are SGDLS and YYNGEE. Trimming took off 0 bases at V and 0 bases at J, with 14 bases between the two ends. CDR3 sequence: CASSVGRRRTSTDTQYF. The CDR3 DNA reads TGTGCCAGCAGCGTAGGCAGGCGAAGGACTAGCACAGATACGCAGTATTTT.

The J gene is TRBJ2-1, the V gene TRBV10-3, with TRBD2 as a possible D gene (6 bases). The V end lost 4 bases, the J end lost 11 bases, and 12 bases lay between the germline ends. This CDR3 contains 12 residues. In germline, CDR1 is ENHRY, CDR2 SYGVKD. The chain's CDR3 is CAISGDFFQQFF. CDR3 bases: TGTGCCATCAGTGGGGACTTCTTTCAGCAGTTCTTC.

The rearrangement joins TRBV5-4 to TRBJ2-3; TRBD2 matches at 9 bases. From germline, CDR1 is SGHNT and CDR2 YYREEE (reference sequence). The CDR3 extends over 17 amino acids. V trimming: 3 bases; J trimming: 5 bases; junction bases outside the gene matches: 13. The CDR3 DNA reads as TGTGCCAGCAGCTCCCCCTCAGCGGGAGGCGCTGTAGATACGCAGTATTTT. It yields the protein CASSSPSAGGAVDTQYF.

This chain uses TRBV4-1 with TRBJ2-2; 11 bases agree with TRBD2. The CDR3 runs to 17 residues. The V gene's germline CDR1 is MGHRA and CDR2 YSYEKL. The V and J ends lost 0 bases and 6 bases, in that order; junction bases with no gene match: 6. CDR3 sequence (DNA): TGCGCCAGCAGCCAAGAGGGATCTAGCGGGAGGCCCGGGGAGCTGTTTTTT. Protein: CASSQEGSSGRPGELFF.

The genes are TRBV4-1 and TRBJ2-2; 14 bases are shared with TRBD2. V shed 2 bases and J 5 bases; nucleotides not matched to a gene: 7. The length of the CDR3 is 18 residues. Germline CDR1 is MGHRA and CDR2 is YSYEKL. For the CDR3, the DNA is TGCGCCAGCAGCCAAAGGGGGGGGACTAGCGGGAGTACCGGGGAGCTGTTTTTT. Encoded protein: CASSQRGGTSGSTGELFF.

This rearrangement joins TRBV19 to TRBJ2-7; D perhaps matches TRBD2 (5 bases). CDR3 length: 13 residues. Germline assignment: CDR1 LNHDA and CDR2 SQIVND (reference sequence). The germline V and J ends were trimmed by 8 bases and 3 bases, with 14 bases remaining between them. The CDR3 DNA is TGTGCCAGTCAGCTCGCCGAGGGCTACGAGCAGTACTTC. It translates to CASQLAEGYEQYF.

This sequence joins TRBV11-2 and TRBJ2-1, with 11 bases that match TRBD2. J was trimmed by 4 bases and V by 3 bases; bases with no gene match: 5. Germline V gene sequence: CDR1 SGHAT, CDR2 FQNNGV. The CDR3 extends over 16 amino acids. Here the CDR3 reads CASSFMTSGKYNEQFF. In DNA, the CDR3 is TGTGCCAGCAGCTTCATGACTAGCGGGAAATACAATGAGCAGTTCTTC.

The chain carries TRBV7-6 and TRBJ2-1; D may be TRBD2 (5 bases). V was pared by 4 bases and J by 4 bases, with 8 bases between. The CDR3 sequence is 13 residues long. Germline V gene lookup returns CDR1 SGHVS and CDR2 FNYEAQ. CDR3 bases: TGTGCCAGCAGCTCCACTAGTTACAATGAGCAGTTCTTC. Protein product: CASSSTSYNEQFF.

The chain combines TRBV11-2 with TRBJ2-1; 8 bases agree with TRBD2. Germline CDR1 reads SGHAT; CDR2 reads FQNNGV. V trimming: 6 bases; J trimming: 0 bases; junction bases outside the gene matches: 4. The CDR3 runs 15 residues. DNA of the CDR3: TGTGCCAGCAGAATAGCGGGAATCTCCTACAATGAGCAGTTCTTC. Its protein product is CASRIAGISYNEQFF.

The chain recombines TRBV30 with TRBJ1-4; weak D call: TRBD1 (5 bases). Trimming cost V 2 bases and J 7 bases, with 11 bases left between them. The length of the CDR3 is 13 residues. CDR1 and CDR2 (germline): GTSNPN, SVGIG (reference sequence). CDR3 loop: CAWSPGSGEKLFF. The CDR3 nucleotides are TGTGCCTGGAGTCCAGGGTCGGGTGAAAAACTGTTTTTT.

The genes are TRBV28 and TRBJ2-7; D is undetermined. The CDR3 spans 10 residues. Between the trimmed V and J ends, which lost 7 bases and 3 bases, there was a span of 4 bases. The germline V gene has CDR1 MDHEN and CDR2 SYDVKM. The CDR3 DNA is TGTGCCAGCAAAGGCTACGAGCAGTACTTC. It codes for CASKGYEQYF.

This chain uses TRBV6-5 with TRBJ2-1, with D hard to call. This CDR3 is 15 amino acids long. Per germline, CDR1 MNHEY and CDR2 SVGAGI. V was trimmed by 2 bases and J by 6 bases, leaving 14 bases between them. The CDR3 nucleotides read TGTGCCAGCAGTTACGAAGCTTCGGTTCCCAATGAGCAGTTCTTC. Its protein is CASSYEASVPNEQFF.

This chain uses TRBV5-4 with TRBJ2-2; weak D call: TRBD2 (6 bases). V was clipped by 3 bases and J by 5 bases, with 14 bases between them. Germline lookup yields CDR1 SGHNT and CDR2 YYREEE (reference sequence). The CDR3 spans 15 residues. CDR3 residues: CASSYSLAATGELFF. CDR3 coding DNA: TGTGCCAGCAGCTATTCATTAGCGGCAACCGGGGAGCTGTTTTTT.

As to this clone: The junction differs from germline at one of its ends, possibly a read error. The chain employs TRBV5-5 and TRBJ1-2; no firm D call. The CDR3 contains 12 residues. Germline V gives CDR1 SGHKS, CDR2 YYEKEE (reference sequence). CDR3 nucleotides: TGTGCCAGCAGGTTGGATATCTATGGCTACACCTTC. This translates into CASRLDIYGYTF.

The chain recombines TRBV6-6 with TRBJ2-7; TRBD2 agrees at 10 bases. V shed 5 bases and J 0 bases; nucleotides not matched to a gene: 7. The germline CDR1 and CDR2 sequences are MNHNY and SVGAGI (reference sequence). The CDR3 totals 16 residues. In nucleotides, the CDR3 is TGTGCCAGCAGTACGGCTTTAGCGGGAGGCTCCTACGAGCAGTACTTC. It codes for CASSTALAGGSYEQYF.

The CDR3 sequence: CASSPLPGTQETQYF. The CDR3 nucleotides are TGTGCCAGCAGTCCGCTCCCCGGGACCCAAGAGACCCAGTACTTC. The chain has TRBV27 and TRBJ2-5; the D call may be TRBD1 or TRBD2 (5 bases each). V shed 5 bases and J shed 1 base, with 14 bases lying between them. Germline CDR1 is MNHEY and CDR2 is SMNVEV (reference sequence). The CDR3 has 15 residues.

V gene TRBV16 combines with J gene TRBJ2-7; D remains unclear. The V end lost 3 bases, the J end lost 4 bases, and 10 bases lay between the germline ends. The germline gives CDR1 KGHSY, CDR2 FQNENV. CDR3 length: 13 amino acids. The CDR3 region has the DNA TGTGCCAGCAGCCATTCAGGAACTTACGAGCAGTACTTC. It yields the protein CASSHSGTYEQYF.

The table lists this clone with a count of one. The chain uses TRBV4-1 and TRBJ1-1, with 8 bases identical to TRBD1. The CDR3 consists of 14 residues. With V trimmed by 4 bases and J by 4 bases, 5 bases remained unmatched. Germline-derived CDR1 and CDR2 are MGHRA and YSYEKL. The CDR3 sequence is CASSPTGGGTEAFF. The CDR3 bases are TGCGCCAGCAGCCCTACAGGGGGTGGCACTGAAGCTTTCTTT.

This chain connects TRBV27 to TRBJ2-3; 7 bases align to TRBD2. J lost 2 bases, V lost 5 bases, and 4 bases had no gene match. Germline CDR1 reads MNHEY; CDR2 reads SMNVEV (reference sequence). The CDR3 length is 14 residues. CDR3 nucleotide sequence: TGTGCCAGCAGTCGGGAGGAGGCCACAGATACGCAGTATTTT. Protein sequence: CASSREEATDTQYF.

The V and J genes are TRBV18 and TRBJ1-2, with a weak D call TRBD1 (6 bases). Trimming took 3 bases from V and 4 from J, leaving 15 bases between them. Germline V gives CDR1 KGHSH, CDR2 LQKENI. The CDR3 consists of 15 residues. The CDR3 loop is CASSPRQDLGYGYTF. The CDR3 region has the DNA TGTGCCAGCTCACCTCGACAGGATCTAGGCTATGGCTACACCTTC. Full variable domain (rest looked up from reference TRBV18 and TRBJ1-2): NAGVMQNPRHLVRRRGQEARLRCSPMKGHSHVYWYRQLPEEGLKFMVYLQKENIIDESGMPKERFSAEFPKEGPSILRIQQVVRGDSAAYFCASSPRQDLGYGYTFGSGTRLTVV.

J is TRBJ2-7 and V is TRBV2; perhaps TRBD2 as D (6 bases). Germline V CDR1 and CDR2: SNHLY, FYNNEI. The ends were cut back, 6 bases at V and 6 bases at J, with 21 bases in the middle. This CDR3 has 15 amino acids. The CDR3 region has the DNA TGTGCCAGCAGCTCCAGACCGGGGGATTTTGTCGAGCAGTACTTC. Its translation: CASSSRPGDFVEQYF.